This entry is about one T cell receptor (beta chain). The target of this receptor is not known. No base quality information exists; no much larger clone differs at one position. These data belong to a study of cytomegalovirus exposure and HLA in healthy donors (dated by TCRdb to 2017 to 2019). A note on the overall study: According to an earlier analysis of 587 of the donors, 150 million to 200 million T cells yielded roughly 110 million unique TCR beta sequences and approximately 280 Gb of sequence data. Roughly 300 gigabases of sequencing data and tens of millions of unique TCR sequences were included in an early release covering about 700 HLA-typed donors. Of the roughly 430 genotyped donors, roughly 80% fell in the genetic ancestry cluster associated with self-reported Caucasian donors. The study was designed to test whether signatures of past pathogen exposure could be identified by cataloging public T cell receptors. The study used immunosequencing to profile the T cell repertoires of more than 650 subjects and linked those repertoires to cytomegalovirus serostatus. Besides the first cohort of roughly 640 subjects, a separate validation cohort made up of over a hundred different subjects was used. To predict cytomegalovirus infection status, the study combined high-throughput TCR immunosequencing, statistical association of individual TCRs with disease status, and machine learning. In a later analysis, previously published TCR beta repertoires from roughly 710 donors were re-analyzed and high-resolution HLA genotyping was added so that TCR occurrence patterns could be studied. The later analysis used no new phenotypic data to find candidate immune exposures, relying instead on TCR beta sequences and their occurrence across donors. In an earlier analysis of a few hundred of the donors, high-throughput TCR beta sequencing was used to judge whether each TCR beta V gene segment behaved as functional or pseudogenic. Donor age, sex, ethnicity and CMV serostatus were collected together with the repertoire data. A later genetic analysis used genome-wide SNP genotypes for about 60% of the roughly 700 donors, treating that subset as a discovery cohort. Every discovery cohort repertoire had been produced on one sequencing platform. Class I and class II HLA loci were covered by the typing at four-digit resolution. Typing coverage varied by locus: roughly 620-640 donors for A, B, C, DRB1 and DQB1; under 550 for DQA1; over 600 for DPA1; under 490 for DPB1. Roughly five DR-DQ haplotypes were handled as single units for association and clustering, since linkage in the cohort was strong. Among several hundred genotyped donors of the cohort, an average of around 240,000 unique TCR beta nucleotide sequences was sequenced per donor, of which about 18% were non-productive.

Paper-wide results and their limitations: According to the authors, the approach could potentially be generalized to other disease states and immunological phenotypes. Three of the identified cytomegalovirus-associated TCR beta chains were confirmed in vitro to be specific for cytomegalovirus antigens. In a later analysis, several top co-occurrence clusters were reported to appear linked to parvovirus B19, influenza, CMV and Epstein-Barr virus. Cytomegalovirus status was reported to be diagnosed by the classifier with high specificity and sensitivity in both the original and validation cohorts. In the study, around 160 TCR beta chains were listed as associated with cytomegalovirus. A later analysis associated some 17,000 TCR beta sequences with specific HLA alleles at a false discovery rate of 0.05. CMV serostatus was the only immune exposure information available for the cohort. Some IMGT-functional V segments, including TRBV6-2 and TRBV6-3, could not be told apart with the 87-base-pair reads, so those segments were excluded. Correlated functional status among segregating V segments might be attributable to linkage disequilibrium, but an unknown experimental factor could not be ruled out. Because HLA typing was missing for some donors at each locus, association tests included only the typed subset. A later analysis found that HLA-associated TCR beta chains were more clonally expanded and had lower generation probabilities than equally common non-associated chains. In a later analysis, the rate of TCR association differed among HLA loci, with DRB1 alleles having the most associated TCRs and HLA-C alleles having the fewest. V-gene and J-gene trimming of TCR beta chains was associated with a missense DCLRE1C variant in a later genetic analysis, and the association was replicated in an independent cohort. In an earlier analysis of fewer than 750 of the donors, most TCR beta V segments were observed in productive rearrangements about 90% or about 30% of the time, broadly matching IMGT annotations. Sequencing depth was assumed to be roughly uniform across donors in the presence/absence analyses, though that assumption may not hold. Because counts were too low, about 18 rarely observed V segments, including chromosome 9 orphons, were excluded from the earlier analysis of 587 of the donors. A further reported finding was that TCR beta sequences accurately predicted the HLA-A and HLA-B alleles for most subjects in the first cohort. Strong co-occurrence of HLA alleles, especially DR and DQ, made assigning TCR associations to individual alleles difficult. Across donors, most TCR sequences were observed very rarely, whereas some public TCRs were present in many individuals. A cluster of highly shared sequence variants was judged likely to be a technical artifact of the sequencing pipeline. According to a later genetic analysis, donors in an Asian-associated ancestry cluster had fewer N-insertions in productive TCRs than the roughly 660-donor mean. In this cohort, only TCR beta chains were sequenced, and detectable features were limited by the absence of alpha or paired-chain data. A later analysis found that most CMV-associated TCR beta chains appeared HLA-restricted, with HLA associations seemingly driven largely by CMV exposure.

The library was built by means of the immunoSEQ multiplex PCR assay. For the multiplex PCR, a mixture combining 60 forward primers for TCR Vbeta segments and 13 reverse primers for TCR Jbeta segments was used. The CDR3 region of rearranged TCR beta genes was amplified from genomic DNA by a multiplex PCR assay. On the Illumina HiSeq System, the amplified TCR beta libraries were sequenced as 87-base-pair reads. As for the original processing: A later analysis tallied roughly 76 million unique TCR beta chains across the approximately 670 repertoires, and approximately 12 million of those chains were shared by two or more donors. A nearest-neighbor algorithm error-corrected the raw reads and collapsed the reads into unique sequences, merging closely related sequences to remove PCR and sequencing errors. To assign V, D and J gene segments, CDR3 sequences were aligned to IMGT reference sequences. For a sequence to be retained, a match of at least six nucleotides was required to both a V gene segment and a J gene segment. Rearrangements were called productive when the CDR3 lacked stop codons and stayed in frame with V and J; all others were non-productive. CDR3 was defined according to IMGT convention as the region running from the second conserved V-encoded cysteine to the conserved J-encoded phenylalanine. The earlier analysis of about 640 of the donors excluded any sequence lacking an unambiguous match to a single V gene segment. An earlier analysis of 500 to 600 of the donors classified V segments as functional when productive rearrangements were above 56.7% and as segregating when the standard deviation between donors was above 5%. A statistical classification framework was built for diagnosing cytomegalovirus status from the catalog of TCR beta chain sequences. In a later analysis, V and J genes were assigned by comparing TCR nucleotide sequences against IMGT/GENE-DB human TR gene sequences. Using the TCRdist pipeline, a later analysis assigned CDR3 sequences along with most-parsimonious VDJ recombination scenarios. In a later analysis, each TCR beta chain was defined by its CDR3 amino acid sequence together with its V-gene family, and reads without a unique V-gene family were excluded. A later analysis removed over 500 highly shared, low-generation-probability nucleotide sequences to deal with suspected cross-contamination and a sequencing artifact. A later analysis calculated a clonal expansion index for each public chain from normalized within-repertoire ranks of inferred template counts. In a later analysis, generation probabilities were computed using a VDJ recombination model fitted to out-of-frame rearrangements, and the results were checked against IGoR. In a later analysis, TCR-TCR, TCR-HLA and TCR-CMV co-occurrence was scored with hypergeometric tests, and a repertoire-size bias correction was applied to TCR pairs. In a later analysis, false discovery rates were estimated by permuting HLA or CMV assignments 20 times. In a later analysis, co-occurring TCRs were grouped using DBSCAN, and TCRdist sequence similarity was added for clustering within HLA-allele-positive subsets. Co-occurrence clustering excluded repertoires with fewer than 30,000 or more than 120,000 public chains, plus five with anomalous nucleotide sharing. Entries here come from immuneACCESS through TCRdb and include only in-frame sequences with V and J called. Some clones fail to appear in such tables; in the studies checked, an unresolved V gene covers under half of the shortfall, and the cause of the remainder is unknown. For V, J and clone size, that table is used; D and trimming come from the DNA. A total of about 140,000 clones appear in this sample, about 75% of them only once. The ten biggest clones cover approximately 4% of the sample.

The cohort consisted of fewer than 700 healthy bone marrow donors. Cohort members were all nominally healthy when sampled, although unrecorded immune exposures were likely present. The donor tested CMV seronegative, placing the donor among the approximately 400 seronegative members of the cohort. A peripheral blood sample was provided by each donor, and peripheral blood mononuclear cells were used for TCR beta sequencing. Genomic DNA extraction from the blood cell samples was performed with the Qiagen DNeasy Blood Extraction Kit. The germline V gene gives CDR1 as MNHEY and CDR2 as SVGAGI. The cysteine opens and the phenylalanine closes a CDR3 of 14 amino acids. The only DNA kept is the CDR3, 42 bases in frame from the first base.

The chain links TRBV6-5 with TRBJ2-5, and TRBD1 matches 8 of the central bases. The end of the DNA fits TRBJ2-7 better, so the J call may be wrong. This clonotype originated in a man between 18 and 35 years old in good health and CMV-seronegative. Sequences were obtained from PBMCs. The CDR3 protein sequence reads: CASSYSDRVNEQYF. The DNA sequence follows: TGTGCCAGCAGTTACTCGGACAGGGTAAACGAGCAGTACTTC.